One and the same sample provided the 18 T cell receptor beta chains below, sequenced in a study of OX40 agonist ivuxolimab in advanced cancers. Measured with immunoSEQ multiplex PCR; TCRdb has only the in-frame clones, and not every one. The sample includes some 80,000 clones, 80% to 90% of them seen just once. The specimen comprised CD4+ or CD8+ T cells sorted from blood, sampled in a trial of the OX40 agonist ivuxolimab. The origin of the receptors is an adult with an advanced solid tumor such as melanoma, head and neck, liver or kidney cancer.

V gene TRBV30 combines with J gene TRBJ2-7; 10 bases are a match to TRBD1. Germline assignment: CDR1 GTSNPN and CDR2 SVGIG (reference sequence). The J segment lost 4 bases and the V segment lost 0 bases, leaving 9 bases of the junction unmatched. This CDR3 contains 16 residues. The CDR3, as DNA: TGTGCCTGGAGTGTTAATGTACGGGACAGGGGTTACGAGCAGTACTTC. This encodes CAWSVNVRDRGYEQYF.

The rearrangement links TRBV19 to TRBJ2-2, with 8 bases identical to TRBD1. V trimming: 4 bases; J trimming: 0 bases; junction bases outside the gene matches: 4. The CDR3 is 16 residues long. Germline V gene sequence: CDR1 LNHDA, CDR2 SQIVND (reference sequence). For the CDR3, the DNA is TGTGCCAGTAGTACCGGACAGGGCGCGAACACCGGGGAGCTGTTTTTT. This encodes CASSTGQGANTGELFF.

Of note for this clone: A junction boundary mismatches the germline segment, possibly from a read error. Other DNA sequences within the sample encode an identical CDR3. The V and J genes are TRBV6-1 and TRBJ1-2; D unclear. Germline V gene lookup returns CDR1 MNHNS and CDR2 SASEGT. The CDR3 sequence is 13 residues long. In DNA form, the CDR3 reads TGTGCCAGCAGTCAAGACACTAACTATGGCTACACTTTC. This codes for CASSQDTNYGYTF.

The rearrangement uses TRBV6-6 and TRBJ2-5; TRBD2 matches at 8 bases. The V gene end was trimmed by 4 bases and the J gene end by 2 bases; junction bases not matched to a gene: 6. There are 15 residues in the CDR3. Germline CDR1 reads MNHNY; CDR2 reads SVGAGI (reference sequence). In DNA, the CDR3 is TGTGCCAGCAGTTCCGGGGTAGCGGGACAAGAGACCCAGTACTTC. Translated: CASSSGVAGQETQYF.

The chain is built from TRBV11-2 and TRBJ2-2, with 8 bases matching TRBD1. Germline lookup yields CDR1 SGHAT and CDR2 FQNNGV. The V gene end was trimmed by 5 bases and the J gene end by 7 bases; junction bases not matched to a gene: 18. The CDR3 is 18 residues long. CDR3 region: CASSKDRVRISANGELFF. The CDR3 nucleotides are TGTGCCAGCAGCAAGGACAGGGTACGGATATCGGCCAACGGGGAGCTGTTTTTT.

V is TRBV9 and J is TRBJ1-5; D unclear. Between the trimmed V and J ends, which lost 3 bases and 7 bases, there was a span of 14 bases. The CDR3 consists of 14 residues. Looked up from germline, CDR1 is SGDLS and CDR2 is YYNGEE. The CDR3 bases are TGTGCCAGCAGCGCGGGGAACACCCCCCAGCCCCAGCATTTT. It translates to CASSAGNTPQPQHF.

The gene calls are TRBV11-2 and TRBJ2-5; 7 nucleotides agree with TRBD1. Germline CDR1 is SGHAT and CDR2 is FQNNGV. The CDR3 runs to 15 residues. V gave up 0 bases and J gave up 5 bases; unmatched junction bases: 6. The CDR3 protein is CASSLEGRGLETQYF. Written as DNA, the CDR3 is TGTGCCAGCAGCTTAGAAGGCAGGGGGTTGGAGACCCAGTACTTC.

The CDR3 nucleotides are TGCGCCAGCAGCTTGGCGGGGGACGGGACTAATGAAAAACTGTTTTTT. Translating it yields CASSLAGDGTNEKLFF. This sequence joins TRBV5-1 and TRBJ1-4, with D perhaps TRBD1 (5 bases). The germline gives CDR1 SGHRS, CDR2 YFSETQ. CDR3 length equals 16 residues. V was shortened by 0 bases and J by 2 bases, with 11 bases between the two germline ends.

There are a few counts of this clone. The chain couples TRBV19 to TRBJ2-7; D uncertain. The CDR3 length is 11 residues. Germline lookup yields CDR1 LNHDA and CDR2 SQIVND (reference sequence). V lost 3 bases and J 4 bases, leaving 4 bases between the germline ends. DNA for the CDR3: TGTGCCAGTAGTATGGTATACGAGCAGTACTTC. Encoded protein: CASSMVYEQYF.

The chain joins TRBV15 to TRBJ2-7; D is perhaps TRBD2 (5 bases). CDR3 length: 12 amino acids. V was cut by 0 bases and J by 6 bases, with 6 bases left in between. The V gene's germline CDR1 is LNHNV and CDR2 YYDKDF (reference sequence). The CDR3 region is CATSRDRGEQYF. In nucleotides, the CDR3 is TGTGCCACCAGCAGAGATCGGGGCGAGCAGTACTTC. The variable domain in full, with the rest retrieved from reference TRBV15 and TRBJ2-7, is DAMVIQNPRYQVTQFGKPVTLSCSQTLNHNVMYWYQQKSSQAPKLLFHYYDKDFNNEADTPDNFQSRRPNTSFCFLDIRSPGLGDTAMYLCATSRDRGEQYFGPGTRLTVT.

The chain joins TRBV11-2 to TRBJ1-1; 9 bases line up with TRBD1. The V segment lost 7 bases and the J segment 4 bases; nucleotides outside the gene matches: 10. The CDR3 runs to 15 residues. Germline V gene lookup returns CDR1 SGHAT and CDR2 FQNNGV. CDR3 bases: TGTGCCAGCAACTTTAGGACAGGGGCTATCACTGAAGCTTTCTTT. This encodes CASNFRTGAITEAFF.

The chain employs TRBV30 and TRBJ1-3, with D tentatively TRBD1 (6 bases). This CDR3 has 15 residues. The germline gives CDR1 GTSNPN, CDR2 SVGIG (reference sequence). V lost 3 bases and J lost 0, with 12 bases in between. CDR3 loop: CAWRQDSHSGNTIYF. Here the CDR3 DNA reads TGTGCCTGGAGGCAGGACAGCCACTCTGGAAACACCATATATTTT.

The V and J genes are TRBV6-6 and TRBJ1-2, with 9 bases aligning to TRBD1. CDR1 is MNHNY and CDR2 is SVGAGI in the germline V gene (reference sequence). This CDR3 has 14 amino acids. The J segment lost 4 bases and the V segment lost 3 bases, leaving 3 bases of the junction unmatched. The CDR3 loop is CASSYPTGGYGYTF. In nucleotides, the CDR3 is TGTGCCAGCAGTTATCCGACAGGGGGCTATGGCTACACCTTC.

V is TRBV30 and J is TRBJ1-1; perhaps TRBD1 as D (6 bases). V lost 4 bases and J 6 bases, leaving 15 bases between the germline ends. Germline values: CDR1 GTSNPN, CDR2 SVGIG (reference sequence). The CDR3 runs to 13 residues. The CDR3 reads CAWNGGKGAEAFF. CDR3 in DNA: TGTGCCTGGAATGGGGGCAAAGGCGCTGAAGCTTTCTTT.

This clone occurred many times. The gene calls are TRBV20-1 and TRBJ2-7, with D unclear. Germline values: CDR1 DFQATT, CDR2 SNEGSKA (reference sequence). The V end lost 6 bases, the J end lost 7 bases, and 13 bases lay between the germline ends. The CDR3 is 11 amino acids. In nucleotides, the CDR3 is TGCAGTGCAGTCTTGCAAAGAGAGCAGTACTTC. This sequence encodes CSAVLQREQYF.

This clone was observed a single time. The V call is TRBV2, the J call TRBJ1-2, with D possibly matching TRBD1 (6 bases). There are 17 residues in the CDR3. Germline V lookup: CDR1 SNHLY, CDR2 FYNNEI. Trimming left V 5 bases short and J 4 bases short, with 23 bases between. DNA for the CDR3: TGTGCCAGCAGTCAAGACGGTTTGCGAGGGGGAGGCTATGGCTACACCTTC. Translating it yields CASSQDGLRGGGYGYTF.

This chain connects TRBV6-1 to TRBJ2-5; TRBD1 matches 10 bases. The J call may be mistaken, given a closer DNA end match to TRBJ2-7. Germline V gives CDR1 MNHNS, CDR2 SASEGT. The CDR3 totals 14 residues. Written as DNA, the CDR3 is TGTGCCAGCACCACTGGACAGGGGGGCTACGAGCAGTACTTC. It yields the protein CASTTGQGGYEQYF.

This clone was recorded a few times. At one of its ends the junction is not consistent with the germline gene, which may arise from a read error. The CDR3 protein is CASREGVDTLYEQYF. The DNA of the CDR3 is TGTGCCAGCAGGGAAGGGGTCGACACTTTATACGAGCAGTACTTC. J is TRBJ2-7 and V is TRBV2, with a weak D call TRBD1 (5 bases). CDR1 and CDR2 from the germline V gene are SNHLY and FYNNEI. This CDR3 has 15 amino acids.